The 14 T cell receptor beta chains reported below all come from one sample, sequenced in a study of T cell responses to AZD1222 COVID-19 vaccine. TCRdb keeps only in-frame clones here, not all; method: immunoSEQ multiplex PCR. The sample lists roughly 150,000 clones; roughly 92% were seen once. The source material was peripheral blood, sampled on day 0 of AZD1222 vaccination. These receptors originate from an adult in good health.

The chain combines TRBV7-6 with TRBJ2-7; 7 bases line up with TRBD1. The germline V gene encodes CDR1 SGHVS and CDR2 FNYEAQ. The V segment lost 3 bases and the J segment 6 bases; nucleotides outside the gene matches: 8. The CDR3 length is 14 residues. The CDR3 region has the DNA TGTGCCAGCAGCTTCACCGGGACAGCTGCCGAGCAGTACTTC. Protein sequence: CASSFTGTAAEQYF.

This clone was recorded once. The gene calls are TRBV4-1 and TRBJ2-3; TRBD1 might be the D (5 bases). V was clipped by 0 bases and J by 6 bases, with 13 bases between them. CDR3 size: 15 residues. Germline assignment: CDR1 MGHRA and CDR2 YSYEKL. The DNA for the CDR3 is TGCGCCAGCAGCCAAGAACGCCAGGGTTACGATACGCAGTATTTT. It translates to CASSQERQGYDTQYF.

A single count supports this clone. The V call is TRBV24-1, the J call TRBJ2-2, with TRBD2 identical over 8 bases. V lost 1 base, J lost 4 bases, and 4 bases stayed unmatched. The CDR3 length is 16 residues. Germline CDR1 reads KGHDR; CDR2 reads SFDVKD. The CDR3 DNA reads TGTGCCACCAGTGATTTTAGGGCGGGGGGCACCGGGGAGCTGTTTTTT. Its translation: CATSDFRAGGTGELFF.

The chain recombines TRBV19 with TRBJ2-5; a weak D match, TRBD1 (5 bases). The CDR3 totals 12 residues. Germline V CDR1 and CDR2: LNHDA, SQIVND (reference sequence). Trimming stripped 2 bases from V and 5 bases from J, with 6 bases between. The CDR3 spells CASSIQGETQYF. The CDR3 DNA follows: TGTGCCAGTAGTATACAGGGCGAGACCCAGTACTTC.

CDR3: CAWSAGPRGTGAKNIQYF. CDR3 nucleotide sequence: TGTGCCTGGAGTGCGGGACCTAGGGGGACGGGGGCCAAAAACATTCAGTACTTC. The chain uses TRBV30 and TRBJ2-4; maybe TRBD1 (6 bases). The ends were cut back, 1 base at V and 1 base at J, with 20 bases in the middle. Germline V gives CDR1 GTSNPN, CDR2 SVGIG (reference sequence). The CDR3 contains 18 residues.

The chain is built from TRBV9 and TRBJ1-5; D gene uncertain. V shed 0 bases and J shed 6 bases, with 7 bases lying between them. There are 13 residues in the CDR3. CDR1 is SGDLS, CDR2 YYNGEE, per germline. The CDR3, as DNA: TGTGCCAGCAGCGTAGGGGCGGGTCAGCCCCAGCATTTT. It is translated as CASSVGAGQPQHF.

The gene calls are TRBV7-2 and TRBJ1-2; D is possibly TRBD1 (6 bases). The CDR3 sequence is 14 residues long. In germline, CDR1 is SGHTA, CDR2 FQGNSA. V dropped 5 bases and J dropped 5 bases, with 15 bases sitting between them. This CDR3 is CASSADSFGYGYTF. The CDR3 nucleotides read TGTGCCAGCAGCGCGGACAGCTTTGGGTATGGCTACACCTTC.

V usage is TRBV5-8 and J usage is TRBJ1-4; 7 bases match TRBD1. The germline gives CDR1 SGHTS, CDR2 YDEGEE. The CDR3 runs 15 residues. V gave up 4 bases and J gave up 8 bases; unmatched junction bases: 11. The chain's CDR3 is CASSRSGQPGEKLFF. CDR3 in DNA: TGTGCCAGCAGCCGTTCGGGACAGCCCGGGGAAAAACTGTTTTTT.

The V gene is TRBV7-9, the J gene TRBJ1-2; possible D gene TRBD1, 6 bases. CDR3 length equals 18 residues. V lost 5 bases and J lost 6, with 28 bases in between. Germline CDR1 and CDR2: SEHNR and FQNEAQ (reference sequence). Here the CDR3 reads CASSRRSVGGQATDGYTF. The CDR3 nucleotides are TGTGCCAGCAGCCGGCGGTCTGTCGGGGGCCAGGCCACGGATGGCTACACCTTC. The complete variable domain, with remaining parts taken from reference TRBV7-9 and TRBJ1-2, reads DTGVSQNPRHKITKRGQNVTFRCDPISEHNRLYWYRQTLGQGPEFLTYFQNEAQLEKSRLLSDRFSAERPKGSFSTLEIQRTEQGDSAMYLCASSRRSVGGQATDGYTFGSGTRLTVV.

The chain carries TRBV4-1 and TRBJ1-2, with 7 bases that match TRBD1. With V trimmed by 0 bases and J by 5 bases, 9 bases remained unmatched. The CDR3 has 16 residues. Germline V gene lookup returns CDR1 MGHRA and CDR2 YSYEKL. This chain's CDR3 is CASSQDPGSRGYGYTF. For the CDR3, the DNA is TGCGCCAGCAGCCAAGATCCCGGGAGCAGGGGGTATGGCTACACCTTC.

CDR3 sequence: CASSSGRSEGYF. The CDR3 DNA sequence: TGTGCCAGCAGTTCGGGCCGCTCAGAAGGATATTTT. The V and J genes are TRBV12-3 or TRBV12-4 and TRBJ1-3; unclear D gene. Trimming took 4 bases from V and 15 from J, leaving 16 bases between them. This CDR3 is built from 12 residues.

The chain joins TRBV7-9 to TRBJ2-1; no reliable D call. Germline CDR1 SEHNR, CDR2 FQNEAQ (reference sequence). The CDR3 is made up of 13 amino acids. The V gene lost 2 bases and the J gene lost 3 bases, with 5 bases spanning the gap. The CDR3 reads CASSLRDYNEQFF. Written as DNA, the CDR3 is TGTGCCAGCAGCTTACGTGACTACAATGAGCAGTTCTTC.

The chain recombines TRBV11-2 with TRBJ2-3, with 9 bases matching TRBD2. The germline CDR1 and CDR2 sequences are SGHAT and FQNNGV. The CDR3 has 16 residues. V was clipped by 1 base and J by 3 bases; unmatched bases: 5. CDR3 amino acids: CASSLGYGLATDTQYF. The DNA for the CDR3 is TGTGCCAGCAGCTTAGGGTATGGACTAGCGACAGATACGCAGTATTTT.

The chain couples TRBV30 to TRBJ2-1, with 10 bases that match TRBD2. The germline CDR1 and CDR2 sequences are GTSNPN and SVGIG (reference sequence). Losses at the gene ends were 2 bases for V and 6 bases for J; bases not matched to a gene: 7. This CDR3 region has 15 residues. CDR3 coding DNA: TGTGCCTGGAGTTCGCTAGCGGGGGCCAGCAATGAGCAGTTCTTC. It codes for CAWSSLAGASNEQFF.